The clone carrying this T cell receptor (beta chain) came up a few times. Assay: immunoSEQ multiplex PCR; the TCRdb copy retains only in-frame clones and omits some. Of 350,000 or so clones listed, approximately 90% are singletons. Germline CDR1 GTSNPN, CDR2 SVGIG (reference sequence). CDR3 length: 16 amino acids. Trimming at V came to 5 bases and at J to 0 bases, leaving 11 bases not matched to a gene. The sample comes from a study of blood T cell repertoires in COVID-19. The wider study: The samples span acute and convalescent COVID-19 from the United States, Italy and Spain. T cells, B-cell-depleted T cells, or PBMCs supplied cDNA or gDNA.

This rearrangement joins TRBV30 to TRBJ2-3; 7 bases match TRBD1. This clonotype originated in a woman in her 30s with COVID-19, enrolled during active disease. Sequencing used peripheral blood. The CDR3 region is CAWSGGHWHSTDTQYF. CDR3 DNA sequence: TGTGCCTGGTCAGGGGGTCACTGGCATAGCACAGATACGCAGTATTTT.